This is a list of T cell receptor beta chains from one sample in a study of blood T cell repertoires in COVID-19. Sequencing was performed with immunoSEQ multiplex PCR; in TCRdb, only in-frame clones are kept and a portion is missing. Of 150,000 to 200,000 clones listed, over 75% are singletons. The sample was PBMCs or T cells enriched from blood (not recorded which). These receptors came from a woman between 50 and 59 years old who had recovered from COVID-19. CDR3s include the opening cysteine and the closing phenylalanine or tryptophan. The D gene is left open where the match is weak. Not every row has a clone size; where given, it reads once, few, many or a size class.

cdr3_aa: CASSSGGSNSPLHF
cdr3_nt: TGTGCCAGCAGTAGCGGGGGGAGTAATTCACCCCTCCACTTT
clone_size: -
j_call: TRBJ1-6
d_call: -
v_call: TRBV27

cdr3_aa: CASSLTGGLYYEQYF
cdr3_nt: TGTGCCAGCAGCCTAACAGGGGGCCTTTACTACGAGCAGTACTTC
clone_size: once
j_call: TRBJ2-7
d_call: TRBD1
v_call: TRBV5-5

cdr3_aa: CASSVEGSGGRSSYNEQFF
cdr3_nt: TGTGCCAGCAGCGTAGAGGGTAGCGGGGGGAGGAGCTCCTACAATGAGCAGTTCTTC
clone_size: -
j_call: TRBJ2-1
d_call: TRBD2
v_call: TRBV9

cdr3_aa: CASSKGDRATNQPQHF
cdr3_nt: TGTGCCAGCAGCAAGGGGGACAGGGCCACAAATCAGCCCCAGCATTTT
clone_size: -
j_call: TRBJ1-5
d_call: -
v_call: TRBV21-1

cdr3_aa: CASSSTSGRRDTQYF
cdr3_nt: TGTGCCAGCAGCTCGACTAGCGGGAGACGGGATACGCAGTATTTT
clone_size: -
j_call: TRBJ2-3
d_call: TRBD2
v_call: TRBV28

cdr3_aa: CASSFSTGEPNTEAFF
cdr3_nt: TGCGCCAGCAGCTTCAGTACAGGGGAACCGAACACTGAAGCTTTCTTT
clone_size: once
j_call: TRBJ1-1
d_call: TRBD1
v_call: TRBV5-1

cdr3_aa: CAWSVLVNYGYTF
cdr3_nt: TGTGCCTGGAGTGTACTCGTCAACTATGGCTACACCTTC
clone_size: -
j_call: TRBJ1-2
d_call: -
v_call: TRBV30

cdr3_aa: CASSFQTGSYAEAFF
cdr3_nt: TGTGCCAGCAGCTTCCAGACAGGGAGCTATGCTGAAGCTTTCTTT
clone_size: -
j_call: TRBJ1-1
d_call: TRBD1
v_call: TRBV7-8

cdr3_aa: CASSPGQRNYGYTF
cdr3_nt: TGTGCCAGCAGCCCGGGACAGCGAAACTATGGCTACACCTTC
clone_size: -
j_call: TRBJ1-2
d_call: TRBD1
v_call: TRBV6-5

cdr3_aa: CASGRQGSKNIQYF
cdr3_nt: TGTGCCAGCGGTCGACAGGGAAGCAAAAACATTCAGTACTTC
clone_size: -
j_call: TRBJ2-4
d_call: TRBD1
v_call: TRBV6-5

cdr3_aa: CASSPRGQQLGTSGANVLTF
cdr3_nt: TGTGCCAGCTCACCACGGGGACAGCAACTCGGAACCTCTGGGGCCAACGTCCTGACTTTC
clone_size: -
j_call: TRBJ2-6
d_call: TRBD1
v_call: TRBV18

cdr3_aa: CASSLARVNTEAFF
cdr3_nt: TGTGCCAGCAGTTTAGCCAGGGTGAACACTGAAGCTTTCTTT
clone_size: -
j_call: TRBJ1-1
d_call: -
v_call: TRBV28

cdr3_aa: CASSPREPPHYEQYF
cdr3_nt: TGTGCCAGCAGTCCGAGAGAGCCTCCCCACTACGAGCAGTACTTC
clone_size: -
j_call: TRBJ2-7
d_call: -
v_call: TRBV27

cdr3_aa: CATSRDRGRVGTGELFF
cdr3_nt: TGTGCCACCAGCAGAGATCGTGGCAGGGTAGGAACCGGGGAGCTGTTTTTT
clone_size: -
j_call: TRBJ2-2
d_call: -
v_call: TRBV15

cdr3_aa: CATNRGLASNEQFF
cdr3_nt: TGCGCCACCAACAGGGGACTAGCGAGCAATGAGCAGTTCTTC
clone_size: -
j_call: TRBJ2-1
d_call: TRBD2
v_call: TRBV5-1

cdr3_aa: CASSLGHYEQYF
cdr3_nt: TGTGCCAGCAGCTTAGGACACTACGAGCAGTACTTC
clone_size: -
j_call: TRBJ2-7
d_call: -
v_call: TRBV11-2

cdr3_aa: CASSEVEGERLDYGYTF
cdr3_nt: TGTGCCAGCAGTGAAGTTGAAGGGGAACGTCTAGACTATGGCTACACCTTC
clone_size: -
j_call: TRBJ1-2
d_call: -
v_call: TRBV2

cdr3_aa: CASLGREGPNEKLFF
cdr3_nt: TGTGCCAGCTTGGGCAGGGAAGGGCCTAATGAAAAACTGTTTTTT
clone_size: few
j_call: TRBJ1-4
d_call: -
v_call: TRBV6-5

cdr3_aa: CASSIAGVRTGELFF
cdr3_nt: TGTGCCAGCAGCATAGCGGGAGTGAGGACCGGGGAGCTGTTTTTT
clone_size: -
j_call: TRBJ2-2
d_call: TRBD2
v_call: TRBV5-4

cdr3_aa: CASSLQGEAPTNEKLFF
cdr3_nt: TGTGCCAGCAGTTTACAGGGGGAGGCCCCAACTAATGAAAAACTGTTTTTT
clone_size: -
j_call: TRBJ1-4
d_call: TRBD1
v_call: TRBV28

cdr3_aa: CASSGPGQGNYGYTF
cdr3_nt: TGTGCCAGTAGCGGTCCGGGACAGGGTAACTATGGCTACACCTTC
clone_size: -
j_call: TRBJ1-2
d_call: TRBD1
v_call: TRBV19

cdr3_aa: CASRPGRAEGETQYF
cdr3_nt: TGTGCCAGCAGACCAGGACGGGCCGAGGGAGAGACCCAGTACTTC
clone_size: -
j_call: TRBJ2-5
d_call: -
v_call: TRBV11-2

cdr3_aa: CASSPPGTEETQYF
cdr3_nt: TGTGCCAGCTCACCTCCCGGGACAGAAGAGACCCAGTACTTC
clone_size: few
j_call: TRBJ2-5
d_call: TRBD1
v_call: TRBV18

cdr3_aa: CATSRGLGGTTGSSSYEQYF
cdr3_nt: TGTGCCACCAGCAGAGGTCTGGGGGGGACTACCGGGTCCTCTTCCTACGAGCAGTACTTC
clone_size: -
j_call: TRBJ2-7
d_call: TRBD2
v_call: TRBV15

cdr3_aa: CASSLVGQGAYNEQFF
cdr3_nt: TGTGCCAGCAGCTTGGTAGGACAGGGGGCGTACAATGAGCAGTTCTTC
clone_size: -
j_call: TRBJ2-1
d_call: TRBD1
v_call: TRBV7-2

cdr3_aa: CAWSDLPGSGYTF
cdr3_nt: TGTGCCTGGAGTGATCTTCCGGGTTCTGGCTACACCTTC
clone_size: -
j_call: TRBJ1-2
d_call: -
v_call: TRBV30

cdr3_aa: CASSLEDRGDTEAFF
cdr3_nt: TGCGCCAGCAGCTTGGAGGACAGGGGCGACACTGAAGCTTTCTTT
clone_size: -
j_call: TRBJ1-1
d_call: TRBD1
v_call: TRBV5-1